This TCR beta chain was found in a study of shared clonotypes between healthy human individuals (dated by TCRdb to the early 2020s). Some background on the complete study: The cohort included a few men and a couple of women between 18 and 49 years of age. For each donor, CD4 naive and CD4 memory were each given three plates, CD8 naive was given two plates, and CD8 memory was given one plate. To estimate repertoire size and how much clonotype sharing occurs between individuals, the study deeply sequenced the blood TCR repertoires of five healthy adults. Different laboratories and diverse techniques were used to prepare libraries and sequence TCR repertoires, to increase sequencing depth and limit assay-specific biases. Leukapheresis yielded between about 0.85 and 10 billion PBMCs per donor. General study outcomes and caveats: Compared with non-shared clonotypes, the clonotypes found in all four sorted-subset donors had higher generation probabilities. Estimated clonotype richness was generally larger for naive than for memory subsets. Pairwise subsampling led to the expectation that sequencing depth would affect the degree of clonotype sharing among donors. Even with the large sequencing depth, rarefaction of the sorted-subset datasets indicated that sequencing was incomplete. The genetic and exposure-history diversity represented was limited by the small number of donors. Sharing across a few donors was observed for approximately 5% of naive CD4, 3% to 3.5% of naive CD8, 2% to 2.5% of memory CD4, and about 0.39% of memory CD8 clonotypes. Sampling was limited to blood, and TCR repertoires in tissue likely differ from TCR repertoires in blood.

Using the deep immunoSEQ assay, TCR CDR3 regions were amplified from genomic DNA by multiplex PCR. Genomic DNA extracted from each cell subset was distributed evenly over all wells of several immunoSEQ 96-well plates, and each plate served as one replicate. For sorted subsets, 200 ng of genomic DNA, equivalent to some 33,000 T cell genomes, went into each replicate PCR. Purified libraries were measured with a Qubit 3.0 fluorometer, size-checked on a Bioanalyzer 2100, and measured again with the KAPA Library Quantification kit. Each immunoSEQ 96-well plate was sequenced on its own single-read 150-cycle Illumina NextSeq 550 flow cell. Processing in the source paper ran as follows. Because only junctional sequences without quality scores were contained in the immunoSEQ output, filtering matching that applied to full-length reads could not be performed. To assign V/J genes and CDR3, sequences were annotated using PyIR, a Python wrapper for IgBLAST v1.9, with IMGT germline references. Reads were filtered out if the reads had weak V/J assignments (E-value above 1e-6), no CDR3, stop codons, out-of-frame junctions, or ambiguous translated residues. A V3J clonotype was defined by an identical inferred V gene, J gene, and CDR3 amino acid sequence. The percentage overlap between two repertoires was calculated by dividing the number of shared unique clonotypes by the size of the smaller repertoire. Richness of each repertoire was evaluated using RTK rarefaction, the Chao1 estimator, and Recon v2.1 estimates of unobserved clonotypes. For all TCRbeta clonotypes obtained by the gDNA method from a few donors, generation probabilities were computed with OLGA. TCRdb retrieved this table from immuneACCESS and kept in-frame rearrangements only. Not all clones are present; in checked studies, unresolved V genes account for under half, and no reason is known for the remainder. That table furnishes V, J and clone size, whereas the DNA furnished D and trimming. The sample includes 550,000 to 850,000 clones, with around 70% observed a single time. The ten largest clones take up about 1.7% of the sample.

Of note for this clone: This receptor's antigen is unknown. One base away there is no much larger clone; base qualities are not given.

The donors were healthy, HIV-negative adults with no recently reported acute infections or vaccinations. Every donor was a Caucasian adult living in Nashville, Tennessee, USA. Magnetic negative selection was used to enrich CD4+ T cells, after which naive cells were positively selected on CD45RA and the negative fraction became the memory subset. Blood was collected by leukapheresis, and PBMCs were isolated by Ficoll-Histopaque density gradient centrifugation and then cryopreserved in liquid nitrogen vapor phase. Analytical flow cytometry was used to check the purity and quantity of every magnetically sorted T cell population. From each sorted fraction, genomic DNA was isolated and quantified by UV absorbance on a Nanodrop 2000c. V has 6 bases trimmed and J has 0 bases trimmed; junction bases matching no gene number 10. Based on the germline V gene, the CDR1 and CDR2 sequences are SGHAT and FQNNGV. Measured from the cysteine to the phenylalanine, the CDR3 is 16 residues long. Only the CDR3 region is kept as DNA, spanning 48 bases read in frame from base 1.

Sequenced: memory CD4+ T cells sorted from blood. According to the study, the label for this sample's cell subset or site signals: CD45RA-negative fraction. This sequence was found in a woman in her twenties or thirties in good health. Recombination linked TRBV11-2 to TRBJ1-1, with 7 bases matching TRBD1. The nucleotide sequence reads TGTGCCAGCAGGGGAGCGGGACAGCGCATGAACACTGAAGCTTTCTTT. Protein translation: CASRGAGQRMNTEAFF.